This TCR beta chain derives from a study of OX40 agonist ivuxolimab in advanced cancers. Study-level information: It was ivuxolimab, an agonistic anti-OX40 (CD134) antibody, that patients were treated with.

Using immunoSEQ multiplex PCR, the repertoire was profiled, and TCRdb retains in-frame clones only, with some absent. Counted here are about 80,000 clones, 80% to 90% occurring once; the ten biggest clones make up roughly 5.5%. Per germline, CDR1 GTSNPN and CDR2 SVGIG (reference sequence). The CDR3 contains 13 residues. V was clipped by 0 bases and J by 6 bases, with 11 bases between them. The rearrangement joins TRBV30 to TRBJ1-1, with a weak D call TRBD1 (5 bases). This TCR came from an adult with an advanced solid tumor such as melanoma, head and neck, liver or kidney cancer. The sequencing here drew on CD4+ or CD8+ T cells sorted from blood, taken in a trial of the OX40 agonist ivuxolimab. The CDR3: CAWSVRTPPEAFF. The CDR3 DNA follows: TGTGCCTGGAGTGTACGGACACCTCCTGAAGCTTTCTTT.